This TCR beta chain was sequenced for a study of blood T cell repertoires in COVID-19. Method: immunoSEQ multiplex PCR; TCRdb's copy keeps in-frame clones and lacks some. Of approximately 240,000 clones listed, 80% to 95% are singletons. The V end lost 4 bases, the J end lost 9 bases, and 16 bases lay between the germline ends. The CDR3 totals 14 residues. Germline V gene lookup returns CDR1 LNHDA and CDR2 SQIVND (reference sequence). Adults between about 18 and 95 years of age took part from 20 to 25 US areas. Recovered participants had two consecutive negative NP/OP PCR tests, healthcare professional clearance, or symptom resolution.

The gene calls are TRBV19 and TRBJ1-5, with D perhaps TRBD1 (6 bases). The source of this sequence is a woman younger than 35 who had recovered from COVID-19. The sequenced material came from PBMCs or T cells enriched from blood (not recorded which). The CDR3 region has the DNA TGTGCCAGTAGTAAAGGGGGTTTTTGGGGGCCCCAGCATTTT. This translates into CASSKGGFWGPQHF. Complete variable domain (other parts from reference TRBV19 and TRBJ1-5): DGGITQSPKYLFRKEGQNVTLSCEQNLNHDAMYWYRQDPGQGLRLIYYSQIVNDFQKGDIAEGYSVSREKKESFPLTVTSAQKNPTAFYLCASSKGGFWGPQHFGDGTRLSIL.